This section outlines one T cell receptor beta chain sequence together with its context. The sample belongs to a study of blood T cells in healthy people across ages. Germline V gene data show CDR1 as LGHDT and CDR2 as YNNKEL (reference sequence). CDR3 length: 13 amino acids. V was trimmed by 3 bases and J by 8 bases, leaving 13 bases between them. The use of a sample-barcoded 5' primer and a J-beta primer mix characterized a second PCR of about 7 to 12 cycles. TCRdb reprocessed the 5' RACE reads with MiXCR, giving one entry per CDR3 protein. This sample has roughly 900,000 distinct CDR3 sequences, with roughly 26% found just once.

The TCR sequence derives from a woman aged 80 or older in good health. The sample was blood. The V call is TRBV3-1, the J call TRBJ1-2; no firm D call. The DNA of the CDR3 is TGTGCCAGCAGCCACGGGGAGCCGGCGGGCTACACCTTC. Translating gives CASSHGEPAGYTF.